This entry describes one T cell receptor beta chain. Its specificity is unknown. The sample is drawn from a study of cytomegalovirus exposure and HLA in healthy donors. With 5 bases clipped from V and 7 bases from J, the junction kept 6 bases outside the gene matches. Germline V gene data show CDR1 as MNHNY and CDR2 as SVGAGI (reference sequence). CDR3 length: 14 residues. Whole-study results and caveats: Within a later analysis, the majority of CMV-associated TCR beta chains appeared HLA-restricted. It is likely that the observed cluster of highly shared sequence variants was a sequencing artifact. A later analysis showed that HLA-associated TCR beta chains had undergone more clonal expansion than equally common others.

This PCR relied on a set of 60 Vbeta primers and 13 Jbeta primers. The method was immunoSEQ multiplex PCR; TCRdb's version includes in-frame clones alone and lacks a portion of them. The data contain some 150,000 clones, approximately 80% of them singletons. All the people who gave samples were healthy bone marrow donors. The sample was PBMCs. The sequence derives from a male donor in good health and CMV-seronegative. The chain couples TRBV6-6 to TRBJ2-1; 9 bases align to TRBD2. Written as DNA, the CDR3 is TGTGCCAGCAGTGAGACTAGCGGAGGGAATGAGCAGTTCTTC. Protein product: CASSETSGGNEQFF.